This T cell receptor beta chain was identified in a study of T cells in Graves' hyperthyroidism and ophthalmopathy. Study conclusions and caveats: Stable hyperthyroidism was separated from ophthalmopathy by a model based on 13 V-J features.

Template material for amplifying TCR beta CDR3 regions consisted of RNA transcripts. First-round RT-PCR of the TCR CDR3 relied on the HTBI primer set. TCRdb recomputed calls from the multiplex PCR reads with MiXCR, one row per CDR3 protein. The sample lists a few hundred thousand distinct CDR3 sequences; about 45% were seen once. There are a few counts of this clonotype. Its antigen is as yet unknown. The germline gives CDR1 SQVTM, CDR2 ANQGSEA. Trimming at V came to 3 bases and at J to 0 bases, leaving 7 bases not matched to a gene. The CDR3 has 17 amino acids. This TCR was recovered from an adult woman with Graves' disease, either hyperthyroidism or ophthalmopathy (not recorded which). The chain carries TRBV29-1 and TRBJ2-1, with 11 positions matching TRBD2. The sequencing sample was made of peripheral blood or thyroid tissue (not recorded which). DNA of the CDR3: TGCAGCGTTGATGGTCTAGCGGGAGGTTACTCCTACAATGAGCAGTTCTTC. Protein product: CSVDGLAGGYSYNEQFF.